These 26 T cell receptor beta chains originate from one sample sequenced in a study of blood T cell repertoires in COVID-19. Profiling relied on immunoSEQ multiplex PCR, and the TCRdb table lists in-frame clones only, not all of them. This table holds 250,000 or so clones, 90% found once. The sequencing input was peripheral blood. Receptors originate from an older woman with COVID-19, enrolled during active disease.

This chain uses TRBV3-1 (or the pseudogene TRBV3-2) with TRBJ2-1; the D is unclear. V was trimmed by 4 bases and J by 8 bases, leaving 15 bases between them. From germline, CDR1 is LGHDT and CDR2 YNNKEL (reference sequence). The CDR3 sequence is 14 residues long. CDR3 region: CASSPRVSRHEQFF. For the CDR3, the DNA is TGTGCCAGCAGCCCCCGGGTCTCCCGGCATGAGCAGTTCTTC.

J is TRBJ2-2 and V is TRBV5-4; D is perhaps TRBD2 (7 bases). Trimming pared 2 bases from V and 4 bases from J, leaving 15 bases between. The germline CDR1 and CDR2 sequences are SGHNT and YYREEE (reference sequence). The CDR3 spans 16 residues. CDR3 coding DNA: TGTGCCAGCAGCTTCGCGTGGGGGGGGCGCACCGGGGAGCTGTTTTTT. Its translation: CASSFAWGGRTGELFF.

Here the CDR3 reads CASSLGRDRFTGELFF. The CDR3 DNA sequence: TGTGCCAGCAGCTTGGGCCGGGACAGGTTTACCGGGGAGCTGTTTTTT. This chain joins TRBV5-6 and TRBJ2-2, with TRBD1 identical over 8 bases. This CDR3 spans 16 amino acids. V shed 0 bases and J 5 bases; nucleotides not matched to a gene: 6. CDR1 and CDR2 (germline): SGHDT, YYEEEE.

The chain uses TRBV3-1 (or the pseudogene TRBV3-2) and TRBJ1-4; no definite D call. Germline loops: CDR1 LGHDT, CDR2 YNNKEL (reference sequence). With 2 bases removed from V and 1 base from J, the gap between germline ends came to 8 bases. The CDR3 length is 15 residues. CDR3 loop: CASSQLPGTNEKLFF. The CDR3 bases are TGTGCCAGCAGCCAATTGCCGGGAACTAATGAAAAACTGTTTTTT.

This chain links TRBV2 with TRBJ1-4, with a possible D match to TRBD1 (6 bases). V gave up 6 bases and J gave up 8 bases, with 10 bases separating them. CDR3 size: 12 residues. The germline gives CDR1 SNHLY, CDR2 FYNNEI. In DNA, the CDR3 is TGTGCCAGCAGACAGGGCGACGAAAAACTGTTTTTT. Translation: CASRQGDEKLFF.

This rearrangement joins TRBV3-1 (or the pseudogene TRBV3-2) to TRBJ1-6; 8 nucleotides line up with TRBD1. Per germline, CDR1 LGHDT and CDR2 YNNKEL (reference sequence). V shed 3 bases and J 10 bases; nucleotides not matched to a gene: 5. The CDR3 loop spans 14 amino acids. In DNA form, the CDR3 reads TGTGCCAGCAGCCAGAGGACAGGGAACTCACCCCTCCACTTT. Residues: CASSQRTGNSPLHF.

The V call is TRBV5-1, the J call TRBJ1-4; 10 bases match TRBD1. Germline V gene sequence: CDR1 SGHRS, CDR2 YFSETQ. Unmatched junction bases numbered 3, after V lost 4 bases and J lost 0 bases. This CDR3 is 16 amino acids long. The CDR3 spells CASSLGQGATNEKLFF. CDR3 coding DNA: TGCGCCAGCAGCCTCGGACAGGGGGCAACTAATGAAAAACTGTTTTTT.

This rearrangement joins TRBV3-1 (or the pseudogene TRBV3-2) to TRBJ1-2; 7 nucleotides align to TRBD1. Trimming took 1 base from V and 1 from J; bases not matched to a gene: 0. This CDR3 has 14 residues. The V gene's germline CDR1 is LGHDT and CDR2 YNNKEL (reference sequence). The CDR3 here is CASSQGQGNYGYTF. The DNA for the CDR3 is TGTGCCAGCAGCCAAGGACAGGGTAACTATGGCTACACCTTC.

The rearrangement uses TRBV18 and TRBJ2-3, with D possibly being TRBD2 (6 bases). The length of the CDR3 is 16 residues. Between the trimmed V and J ends, which lost 2 bases and 3 bases, there was a span of 15 bases. CDR1 is KGHSH and CDR2 is LQKENI in the germline V gene. The CDR3 DNA reads as TGTGCCAGCTCACCAAGGCGGGGCAGGGTGACAGATACGCAGTATTTT. Its protein product is CASSPRRGRVTDTQYF.

The CDR3 region has the DNA TGTGCCAGCAGCCAAGATTACAGGGTCCGCGGCTACACCTTC. Translated: CASSQDYRVRGYTF. The gene calls are TRBV3-1 (or the pseudogene TRBV3-2) and TRBJ1-2; TRBD1 is a possible D gene (6 bases). Germline V gene sequence: CDR1 LGHDT, CDR2 YNNKEL (reference sequence). The CDR3 contains 14 residues. V dropped 0 bases and J dropped 8 bases, with 13 bases sitting between them.

This chain connects TRBV12-3 or TRBV12-4 to TRBJ1-6; no definite D call. The CDR3 runs to 12 residues. Trimming removed 2 bases from V and 11 bases from J, with 7 bases in between. This chain's CDR3 is CASSLRLAPLHF. CDR3 DNA: TGTGCCAGCAGTTTACGGCTAGCACCCCTCCACTTT.

The CDR3 DNA is TGTGCCAGCAGCTTACGGGCGGGGGATCCCTGGATTCAGTACTTC. Translating gives CASSLRAGDPWIQYF. The chain uses TRBV7-2 and TRBJ2-4, with 7 positions matching TRBD2. Germline CDR1 and CDR2: SGHTA and FQGNSA. The CDR3 has 15 residues. Trimming took 2 bases from V and 10 from J; bases not matched to a gene: 11.

The chain recombines TRBV6-5 with TRBJ1-3; D call uncertain. Trimming took off 0 bases at V and 6 bases at J, with 9 bases between the two ends. The CDR3 totals 14 residues. Germline-derived CDR1 and CDR2 are MNHEY and SVGAGI. The CDR3 DNA reads as TGTGCCAGCAGTTACTCGGGCAACTTAAACACCATATATTTT. Its protein product is CASSYSGNLNTIYF.

The chain is built from TRBV19 and TRBJ2-3; tentative D call: TRBD1 (5 bases). Germline V lookup: CDR1 LNHDA, CDR2 SQIVND (reference sequence). Between the trimmed V and J ends, which lost 7 bases and 5 bases, there was a span of 16 bases. CDR3 length: 14 amino acids. CDR3 bases: TGTGCCAGTACCACAGGAAGGGGTTTAGATACGCAGTATTTT. It codes for CASTTGRGLDTQYF. The full variable domain, rest sourced from reference TRBV19 and TRBJ2-3, is DGGITQSPKYLFRKEGQNVTLSCEQNLNHDAMYWYRQDPGQGLRLIYYSQIVNDFQKGDIAEGYSVSREKKESFPLTVTSAQKNPTAFYLCASTTGRGLDTQYFGPGTRLTVL.

The chain recombines TRBV4-1 with TRBJ1-4; 10 bases agree with TRBD1. The CDR3 covers 17 residues. V lost 7 bases and J lost 4; bases outside the gene matches: 12. Germline V lookup: CDR1 MGHRA, CDR2 YSYEKL. The CDR3 nucleotides read TGCGCCAGCACGAGGTGGAGGGGGACAGGGGTTAATGAAAAACTGTTTTTT. Translating gives CASTRWRGTGVNEKLFF.

The chain combines TRBV6-5 with TRBJ1-1; D ambiguous. The CDR3 is 15 amino acids. Germline assignment: CDR1 MNHEY and CDR2 SVGAGI. With 0 bases removed from V and 0 bases from J, the gap between germline ends came to 8 bases. CDR3 coding DNA: TGTGCCAGCAGTTACTCCGCAGGCCTGAACACTGAAGCTTTCTTT. Protein: CASSYSAGLNTEAFF.

The V call is TRBV5-1, the J call TRBJ2-2, with D possibly matching TRBD1 (6 bases). The CDR3 has 15 amino acids. Germline CDR1 and CDR2: SGHRS and YFSETQ. Trimming removed 6 bases from V and 0 bases from J, with 12 bases in between. Written as DNA, the CDR3 is TGCGCCAGCACCTGGACAGCCGCGAACACCGGGGAGCTGTTTTTT. Amino acids: CASTWTAANTGELFF.

The chain couples TRBV6-1 to TRBJ1-3, with D unclear. CDR1 MNHNS and CDR2 SASEGT come from the germline V gene. This CDR3 has 16 amino acids. Trimming pared 4 bases from V and 1 base from J, leaving 14 bases between. CDR3 coding DNA: TGTGCCAGCAGTGGTACGGGTCTAAGGTCTGGAAACACCATATATTTT. Its translation is CASSGTGLRSGNTIYF.

For this clone: The identical CDR3 is also encoded by other nucleotide sequences in the sample. The J gene is TRBJ1-1, the V gene TRBV7-9; D gene uncertain. V was pared by 4 bases and J by 5 bases, with 8 bases between. Germline V lookup: CDR1 SEHNR, CDR2 FQNEAQ (reference sequence). This CDR3 has 12 residues. CDR3 coding DNA: TGTGCCAGCAGCTACCTAGAGACTGAAGCTTTCTTT. It encodes CASSYLETEAFF.

The chain combines TRBV21-1 with TRBJ2-7; the D segment call TRBD1 is taken from the table without a DNA check. TRBV21-1 counts as a pseudogene. The CDR3 is 15 residues long. In DNA, the CDR3 is TGTGCCAGCAGCAAAGGGGGCCGGGCACACTACGAGCAGTACTTC. This gives the protein CASSKGGRAHYEQYF.

The genes are TRBV12-3 or TRBV12-4 and TRBJ1-1; D is perhaps TRBD1 (6 bases). Trimming removed 10 bases from V and 0 bases from J, with 12 bases in between. CDR3 length: 13 amino acids. As DNA, the CDR3 is TGTGCCACCACGACAGGCATGAACACTGAAGCTTTCTTT. This codes for CATTTGMNTEAFF.

This rearrangement joins TRBV7-2 to TRBJ2-3; 9 nucleotides line up with TRBD1. This CDR3 comprises 19 residues. The junction had 21 bases not matched to a gene; V was cut back by 5 bases and J by 6 bases. Germline V gene data show CDR1 as SGHTA and CDR2 as FQGNSA. This chain's CDR3 is CASSPSETTGTGYRDTQYF. The CDR3 DNA follows: TGTGCCAGCAGCCCTAGTGAGACCACCGGGACAGGGTACAGGGATACGCAGTATTTT. The whole variable domain, remainder taken from reference TRBV7-2 and TRBJ2-3, is GAGVSQSPSNKVTEKGKDVELRCDPISGHTALYWYRQSLGQGLEFLIYFQGNSAPDKSGLPSDRFSAERTGGSVSTLTIQRTQQEDSAVYLCASSPSETTGTGYRDTQYFGPGTRLTVL.

The chain employs TRBV9 and TRBJ2-2, with 7 positions matching TRBD1. The CDR3 consists of 14 residues. V shed 3 bases, J shed 5 bases, and the junction held 4 bases outside the gene matches. Germline loops: CDR1 SGDLS, CDR2 YYNGEE. The CDR3 is CASSAGQATGELFF. Here the CDR3 DNA reads TGTGCCAGCAGCGCCGGACAGGCGACCGGGGAGCTGTTTTTT.

As DNA, the CDR3 is TGTGCCAGCAGTTCGGGACTAGCCGGGGAGCTGTTTTTT. Translating gives CASSSGLAGELFF. The J gene is TRBJ2-2, the V gene TRBV2; 8 bases line up with TRBD2. The ends lost 5 bases at V and 6 bases at J; junction bases unmatched: 2. Germline V lookup: CDR1 SNHLY, CDR2 FYNNEI. This CDR3 spans 13 amino acids.

The chain carries TRBV7-2 and TRBJ2-1; tentative D call: TRBD1 (5 bases). CDR1 and CDR2 from the germline V gene are SGHTA and FQGNSA. The CDR3 has 15 residues. Deletions cut 4 bases from V and 6 bases from J, with 16 bases between. CDR3 loop: CASSYHLGPTNEQFF. As DNA, the CDR3 is TGTGCCAGCAGCTACCACTTGGGGCCCACCAATGAGCAGTTCTTC.

The chain couples TRBV6-5 to TRBJ2-4, with a possible D match to TRBD2 (6 bases). Germline V gives CDR1 MNHEY, CDR2 SVGAGI. Trimming shortened V by 11 bases and J by 11 bases, and 19 bases separated the two germline ends. The CDR3 is 12 amino acids. CDR3 sequence reads: CAAGTLGVLQYF. CDR3 sequence (DNA): TGTGCCGCGGGAACTTTAGGTGTCCTTCAGTACTTC.